The clone carrying this TCR beta chain occurred once. Authors' processing steps: Reference gene primer amplification in the assay estimated nucleated cell counts. TCRdb keeps only in-frame clones here, not all; method: immunoSEQ multiplex PCR. V and J calls and clone size come straight from that table; D and trimming were deduced from the DNA. The sample lists some 220,000 clones; approximately 83% were seen once. The entry originates in a study of blood T cell repertoires in COVID-19. As for the study in general: Sites across the United States, Italy and Spain contributed samples from acute and convalescent COVID-19. The analysed material was cDNA or gDNA that came from T cells, B-cell-depleted T cells, or PBMCs.

Trimming at V came to 4 bases and at J to 4 bases, leaving 10 bases not matched to a gene. Germline lookup yields CDR1 SGHRS and CDR2 YFSETQ. This CDR3 is built from 16 residues. The sample comprised peripheral blood. The sequence was collected from a woman in her sixties with acute or convalescent COVID-19. This chain connects TRBV5-1 to TRBJ1-3; 8 nucleotides line up with TRBD1. The DNA for the CDR3 is TGCGCCAGCAGCCCCTGGGGACAGGTGGGCGGAAACACCATATATTTT. This sequence encodes CASSPWGQVGGNTIYF.